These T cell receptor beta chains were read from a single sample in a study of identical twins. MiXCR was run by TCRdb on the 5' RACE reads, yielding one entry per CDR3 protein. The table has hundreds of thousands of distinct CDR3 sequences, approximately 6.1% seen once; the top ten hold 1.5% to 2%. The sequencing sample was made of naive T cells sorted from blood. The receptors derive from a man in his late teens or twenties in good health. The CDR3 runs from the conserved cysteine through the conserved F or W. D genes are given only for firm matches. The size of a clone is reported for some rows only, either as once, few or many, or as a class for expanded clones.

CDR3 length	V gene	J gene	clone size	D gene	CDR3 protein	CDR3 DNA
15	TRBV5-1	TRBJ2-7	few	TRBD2	CASSPSSGGDYEQYF	TGCGCCAGCAGCCCGTCTAGCGGGGGGGACTACGAGCAGTACTTC
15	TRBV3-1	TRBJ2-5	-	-	CASSQEGTLGGTQYF	TGTGCCAGCAGCCAAGAGGGCACTTTGGGCGGGACCCAGTACTTC
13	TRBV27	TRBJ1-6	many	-	CASSLGLRMALHF	TGTGCCAGCAGTTTAGGCCTCAGGATGGCCCTCCACTTT
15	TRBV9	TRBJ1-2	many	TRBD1	CASSTPGTGNYGYTF	TGTGCCAGCAGCACTCCGGGGACAGGGAACTATGGCTACACCTTC
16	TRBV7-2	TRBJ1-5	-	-	CASSLSPGMSNQPQHF	TGTGCCAGCAGCTTATCTCCAGGGATGAGCAATCAGCCCCAGCATTTT
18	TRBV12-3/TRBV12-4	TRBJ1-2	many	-	CASRHTTGGTQGYYGYTF	TGTGCCAGCAGACATACTACTGGGGGTACTCAGGGGTACTATGGCTACACCTTC
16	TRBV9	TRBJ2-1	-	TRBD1	CASSDGTALTYNEQFF	TGTGCCAGCAGCGATGGGACAGCCCTCACCTACAATGAGCAGTTCTTC
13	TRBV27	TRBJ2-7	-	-	CASSWAPGGEQYF	TGTGCCAGCAGTTGGGCTCCCGGCGGGGAGCAGTACTTC
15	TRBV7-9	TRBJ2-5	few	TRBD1	CASSPDRGRSETQYF	TGTGCCAGCAGCCCGGACAGGGGAAGGTCGGAGACCCAGTACTTC
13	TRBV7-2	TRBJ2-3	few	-	CASSLPEADTQYF	TGTGCCAGCAGCTTACCAGAGGCAGATACGCAGTATTTT
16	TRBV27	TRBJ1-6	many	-	CASSLSASSYNSPLHF	TGTGCCAGCAGTTTATCGGCGAGCTCCTATAATTCACCCCTCCACTTT
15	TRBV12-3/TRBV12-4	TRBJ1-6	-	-	CASSYRTDYNSPLHF	TGTGCCAGCAGTTATAGAACAGATTATAATTCACCCCTCCACTTT
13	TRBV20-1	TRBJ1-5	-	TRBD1	CSARGTEIQPQHF	TGCAGTGCTAGGGGGACAGAAATTCAGCCCCAGCATTTT
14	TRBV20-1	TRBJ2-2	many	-	CSARDWSANGELFF	TGCAGTGCTAGAGATTGGTCAGCGAACGGGGAGCTGTTTTTT
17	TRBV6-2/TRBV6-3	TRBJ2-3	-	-	CASSPPIDYPGTDTQYF	TGTGCCAGCAGTCCCCCGATAGACTATCCTGGCACAGATACGCAGTATTTT
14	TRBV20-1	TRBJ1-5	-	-	CSAPRGGRTQPQHF	TGCAGTGCTCCACGTGGGGGGCGGACGCAGCCCCAGCATTTT
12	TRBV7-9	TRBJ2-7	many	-	CASSFSTGLQYF	TGTGCCAGCAGCTTCTCCACCGGGCTACAGTACTTC
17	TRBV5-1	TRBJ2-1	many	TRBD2	CASSLGGAGATYNEQFF	TGCGCCAGCAGCTTGGGTGGGGCGGGAGCCACCTACAATGAGCAGTTCTTC
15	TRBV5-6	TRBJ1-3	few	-	CASSSGHNSGNTIYF	TGTGCCAGCAGCTCGGGACATAACTCTGGAAACACCATATATTTT
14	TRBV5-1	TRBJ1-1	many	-	CASSSGGQNTEAFF	TGCGCCAGCAGCTCGGGGGGTCAGAACACTGAAGCTTTCTTT
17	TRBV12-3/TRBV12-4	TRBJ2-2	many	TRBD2	CASSLGLAGGVTGELFF	TGTGCCAGCAGTCTGGGACTAGCGGGAGGGGTCACCGGGGAGCTGTTTTTT
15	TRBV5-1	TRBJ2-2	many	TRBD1	CASSTGTGNTGELFF	TGCGCCAGCAGTACCGGGACAGGGAACACCGGGGAGCTGTTTTTT
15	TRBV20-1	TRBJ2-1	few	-	CSARVAVHSYNEQFF	TGCAGTGCTAGAGTTGCGGTACACTCCTACAATGAGCAGTTCTTC
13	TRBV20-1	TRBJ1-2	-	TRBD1	CSASDRDSRGYTF	TGCAGTGCGAGTGACAGGGACTCCAGGGGCTACACCTTC
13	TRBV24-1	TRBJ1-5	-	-	CATSDGRNQPQHF	TGTGCCACCAGTGACGGACGAAATCAGCCCCAGCATTTT
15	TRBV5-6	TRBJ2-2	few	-	CASRGAEGNTGELFF	TGTGCCAGCCGCGGAGCGGAGGGCAACACCGGGGAGCTGTTTTTT
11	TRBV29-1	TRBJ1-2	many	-	CSVRNTYGYTF	TGCAGCGTTCGGAACACCTATGGCTACACCTTC
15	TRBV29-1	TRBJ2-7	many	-	CSVVRGDRSSYEQYF	TGCAGCGTTGTCCGGGGCGACAGGAGCTCCTACGAGCAGTACTTC
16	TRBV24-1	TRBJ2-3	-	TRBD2	CATSDLGGRERDTQYF	TGTGCCACCAGTGATTTAGGCGGGAGGGAACGAGATACGCAGTATTTT
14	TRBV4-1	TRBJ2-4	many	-	CASSQARHSGIQYF	TGCGCCAGCAGCCAGGCTAGGCACTCGGGGATTCAGTACTTC
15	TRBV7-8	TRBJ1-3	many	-	CASSKGQYSGNTIYF	TGTGCCAGCAGCAAAGGACAGTACTCTGGAAACACCATATATTTT
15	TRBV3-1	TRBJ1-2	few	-	CASRPQNTWSYGYTF	TGTGCCAGCAGACCCCAGAATACCTGGTCCTATGGCTACACCTTC
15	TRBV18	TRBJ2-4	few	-	CASSPRVRSGNIQYF	TGTGCCAGCTCACCAAGGGTCCGGAGTGGAAACATTCAGTACTTC
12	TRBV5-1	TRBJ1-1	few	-	CASSPKGTEAFF	TGCGCCAGCAGCCCGAAGGGGACTGAAGCTTTCTTT
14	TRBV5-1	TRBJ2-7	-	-	CASSPTDTRGKQYF	TGCGCCAGCTCCCCGACAGACACCCGGGGAAAGCAGTACTTC
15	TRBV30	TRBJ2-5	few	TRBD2	CAWSPGGRARKTQYF	TGTGCCTGGAGTCCGGGCGGGAGGGCCCGTAAGACCCAGTACTTC
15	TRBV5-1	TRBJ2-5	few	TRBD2	CASNRGGNLQETQYF	TGCGCCAGCAATCGGGGAGGGAACCTCCAAGAGACCCAGTACTTC
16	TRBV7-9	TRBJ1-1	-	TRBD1	CASSLSRDRRDTEAFF	TGTGCCAGCAGCTTGTCCCGGGACAGGCGGGATACTGAAGCTTTCTTT
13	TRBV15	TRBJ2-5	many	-	CATSRGGGETQYF	TGTGCCACCAGCAGAGGAGGAGGGGAGACCCAGTACTTC
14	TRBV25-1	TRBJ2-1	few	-	CASSEFGERNEQFF	TGTGCCAGCAGTGAATTCGGCGAACGCAATGAGCAGTTCTTC
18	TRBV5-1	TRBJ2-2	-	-	CASSSLPGHPSNTGELFF	TGCGCCAGCAGCTCCCTCCCTGGGCATCCTTCGAACACCGGGGAGCTGTTTTTT
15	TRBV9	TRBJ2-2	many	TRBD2	CASSVAGGRAWELFF	TGTGCCAGCAGCGTAGCCGGCGGGAGGGCTTGGGAGCTGTTTTTT
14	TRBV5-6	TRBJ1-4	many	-	CASSLFSSGEKLFF	TGTGCCAGCAGCTTGTTCAGCTCGGGTGAAAAACTGTTTTTT
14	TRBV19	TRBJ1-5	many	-	CASSGAGWDQPQHF	TGTGCCAGTAGTGGGGCAGGGTGGGATCAGCCCCAGCATTTT
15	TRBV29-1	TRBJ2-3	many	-	CSVASSSARTDTQYF	TGCAGCGTTGCGTCAAGCAGCGCCCGCACAGATACGCAGTATTTT
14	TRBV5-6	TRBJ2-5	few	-	CASSPPGLEETQYF	TGTGCCAGCAGCCCCCCCGGGCTCGAGGAGACCCAGTACTTC
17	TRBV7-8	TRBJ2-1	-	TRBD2	CASSSRLAGFSYNEQFF	TGTGCCAGCAGCTCTAGACTAGCGGGGTTCTCCTACAATGAGCAGTTCTTC
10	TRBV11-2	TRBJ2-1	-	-	CASTAEGHVF	TGTGCCAGCACCGCAGAGGGACATGTCTTC
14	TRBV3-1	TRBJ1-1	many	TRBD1	CASSTLQGGTEAFF	TGTGCCAGCAGCACCCTACAGGGGGGCACTGAAGCTTTCTTT
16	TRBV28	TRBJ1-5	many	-	CASRGQAVYSNQPQHF	TGTGCCAGCAGAGGTCAGGCGGTTTATAGCAATCAGCCCCAGCATTTT